This T cell receptor beta chain was observed in a study of cytotoxic CD8 clonotypes in ibrutinib-treated CLL. Background on the study: Outcomes included approximately 25 partial and 2 complete responses; after median about 68 months, around 15 stayed remitted and around 12 progressed. Study-wide results and limits: Baseline values of clonality outstripped age-matched healthy donors and followed circulating CD8+ T-cell counts. Sampling of sustained-remission and progressing patients occurred at differing times.

Some clones are missing from TCRdb's copy, which holds only in-frame ones; the method was immunoSEQ multiplex PCR. The table shows tens of thousands of clones, with 55% to 65% occurring only once. Trimming left V 8 bases short and J 4 bases short, with 8 bases between. Per germline, CDR1 MNHNY and CDR2 SVGAGI (reference sequence). The CDR3 sequence is 11 residues long. This clone was detected ten times or more. Its cognate antigen is unknown. Here the sequenced sample was PBMCs, taken after 24 months of ibrutinib treatment. This rearrangement joins TRBV6-6 to TRBJ1-2; no clear D gene. The source of this sequence is a human donor with chronic lymphocytic leukemia. The CDR3 loop is CASSGFYGYTF. CDR3 DNA: TGTGCCAGCTCGGGCTTCTATGGCTACACCTTC.